This entry concerns a single TCR beta chain. The CDR3 sequence is 14 residues long. Trimming shortened V by 3 bases and J by 0 bases, and 9 bases separated the two germline ends. The germline V gene has CDR1 SGHRS and CDR2 YFSETQ. This sample was taken from a study of T cells after somatic rescue of genetic block. Here immunoSEQ multiplex PCR was the method, and the copy in TCRdb shows in-frame clones only, minus some. The table shows tens of thousands of clones, with roughly 90% occurring only once. Material: peripheral blood mononuclear cells (PBMCs). The receptor comes from a man aged 25-40 years. V is TRBV5-1 and J is TRBJ1-1; possible D gene TRBD1, 5 bases. The CDR3 region is CASSWGRMNTEAFF. In DNA form, the CDR3 reads TGCGCCAGCAGCTGGGGACGGATGAACACTGAAGCTTTCTTT.